This T cell receptor beta chain was obtained from a study of STAT5B mutations in CD4+ large granular lymphocyte leukemia. Overall study findings and caveats: No patients shared main leukemic clonotypes, though roughly 23% appeared at low frequency elsewhere. 8/27 top patient clones versus 2/35 control clones were TRBV06-family.

Some clones are missing from TCRdb's copy, which holds only in-frame ones; the method was immunoSEQ multiplex PCR. Here the sample spans around 32,000 clones, roughly three quarters being singletons. There are 15 residues in the CDR3. The V gene end was trimmed by 7 bases and the J gene end by 0 bases; junction bases not matched to a gene: 7. CDR1 LNHDA and CDR2 SQIVND come from the germline V gene (reference sequence). This clone occurred a few times. The antigen is unknown. The chain uses TRBV19 and TRBJ1-2, with 8 nucleotides matching TRBD1. Sequencing input: CD4+ T cells from blood buffy coats. The receptor was isolated from a human donor in good health. The CDR3: CASNTGGIPNYGYTF. CDR3 coding DNA: TGTGCCAGTAACACAGGGGGGATCCCTAACTATGGCTACACCTTC.